A selection of T cell receptor beta chains follows, all from one sample in a study of blood T cell repertoires in COVID-19. The data were produced by immunoSEQ multiplex PCR, yet TCRdb's version contains in-frame clones alone and is incomplete. The data hold 200,000 to 250,000 clones, with 88% observed a single time. Input material: peripheral blood. The receptors here all came from a woman aged 60-75 years with acute or convalescent COVID-19. CDR3s include the opening cysteine and the closing phenylalanine or tryptophan. The D gene is left open where the match is weak. The listing skips clone size in some rows; elsewhere it reads once, few, many or a size class.

V: TRBV6-5
D: TRBD2
J: TRBJ2-7
size: .
DNA: TGTGCCAGCAGACCAACTAGCGGGAGTTCCTACGAGCAGTACTTC
CDR3: CASRPTSGSSYEQYF

V: TRBV7-8
D: .
J: TRBJ2-7
size: .
DNA: TGTGCCAGCAGCTTGAGGGCGGGGAGCCGCTCCTACGAGCAGTACTTC
CDR3: CASSLRAGSRSYEQYF

V: TRBV19
D: .
J: TRBJ1-2
size: .
DNA: TGTGCCAGTAGTTGGGCAGGGGCCCTGCCGTATGGCTACACCTTC
CDR3: CASSWAGALPYGYTF

V: TRBV6-5
D: TRBD1
J: TRBJ1-1
size: .
DNA: TGTGCCAGTCGGGACAGGGGGCAGTCGGGGACTGAAGCTTTCTTT
CDR3: CASRDRGQSGTEAFF

V: TRBV6-2/TRBV6-3
D: TRBD1
J: TRBJ2-7
size: .
DNA: TGTGCCAGCAGTCCCCTCGGACAGGGTCCTCTCTACGAGCAGTACTTC
CDR3: CASSPLGQGPLYEQYF

V: TRBV7-3
D: .
J: TRBJ2-7
size: few
DNA: TGTGCCAGCAGCCAAGGACATGAGCAGTACTTC
CDR3: CASSQGHEQYF

V: TRBV5-1
D: .
J: TRBJ1-5
size: once
DNA: TGCGCCAGCAGCTTGTCGGGTGATCAGCCCCAGCATTTT
CDR3: CASSLSGDQPQHF

V: TRBV11-3
D: TRBD2
J: TRBJ2-3
size: .
DNA: TGTGCCAGCAGTCCGCACGGGACTAGCGGTCATACGCAGTATTTT
CDR3: CASSPHGTSGHTQYF

V: TRBV10-3
D: .
J: TRBJ2-7
size: .
DNA: TGTGCCATCAGGAGAGACCCCACTAGCTACGAGCAGTACTTC
CDR3: CAIRRDPTSYEQYF

V: TRBV24-1
D: .
J: TRBJ2-1
size: .
DNA: TGTGCCACCAGTGATGCAGCAGGGCGGGAGCAGTTCTTC
CDR3: CATSDAAGREQFF

V: TRBV6-8
D: TRBD1
J: TRBJ1-2
size: .
DNA: TGTGCCAGCAGTTACTCGATTAGGGGGCGTGATGGCTACACCTTC
CDR3: CASSYSIRGRDGYTF

V: TRBV6-1
D: TRBD1
J: TRBJ2-3
size: .
DNA: TGTGCCAGCAGTGCCGACAGGGGGCGTGGCACAGATACGCAGTATTTT
CDR3: CASSADRGRGTDTQYF

V: TRBV29-1
D: TRBD1
J: TRBJ1-3
size: .
DNA: TGCAGCGTTGGGACAGGGGGCTCGGGAAACACCATATATTTT
CDR3: CSVGTGGSGNTIYF

V: TRBV5-1
D: TRBD2
J: TRBJ2-5
size: few
DNA: TGCGCCAGCAGCTTGCCACGACTAGCGGGAGTGGGGTACCAAGAGACCCAGTACTTC
CDR3: CASSLPRLAGVGYQETQYF

V: TRBV28
D: .
J: TRBJ2-1
size: .
DNA: TGTGCCAGCACACGGCGGGGCTACAATGAGCAGTTCTTC
CDR3: CASTRRGYNEQFF

V: TRBV28
D: TRBD1
J: TRBJ1-5
size: once
DNA: TGTGCCAGCAGGGCTGGGGGACAGTCCAGCAATCAGCCCCAGCATTTT
CDR3: CASRAGGQSSNQPQHF

V: TRBV24-1
D: TRBD2
J: TRBJ2-2
size: .
DNA: TGTGCCACCAGTGACCCGCCGGGACTAGCGGGAGGGAAGAACACCGGGGAGCTGTTTTTT
CDR3: CATSDPPGLAGGKNTGELFF

V: TRBV7-9
D: .
J: TRBJ2-1
size: .
DNA: TGTGCCAGCAGCTTTCCAGGGGCGGGCAATGAGCAGTTCTTC
CDR3: CASSFPGAGNEQFF

V: TRBV19
D: TRBD1
J: TRBJ1-1
size: few
DNA: TGTGCCAGTAGTCCCTGGACAGGAAGAACTGAAGCTTTCTTT
CDR3: CASSPWTGRTEAFF

V: TRBV7-9
D: .
J: TRBJ2-7
size: once
DNA: TGTGCCAGCAGCGAAGCGTACGAGCAGTACTTC
CDR3: CASSEAYEQYF

V: TRBV7-2
D: TRBD1
J: TRBJ1-3
size: .
DNA: TGTGCCAGCAGCCGGGACAGGTCCTACTCTGGAAACACCATATATTTT
CDR3: CASSRDRSYSGNTIYF

V: TRBV29-1
D: TRBD1
J: TRBJ2-7
size: few
DNA: TGCAGCGTTGAAGACAATGACAGGGGGACTCTCTACGAGCAGTACTTC
CDR3: CSVEDNDRGTLYEQYF

V: TRBV7-8
D: TRBD1
J: TRBJ1-4
size: .
DNA: TGTGCCAGCAGCAAAGTCCCCCGACCGGGACAGGGAGTGGAAAAACTGTTTTTT
CDR3: CASSKVPRPGQGVEKLFF